The clone carrying this T cell receptor beta chain was picked up many times. What it binds is not known. A universal primer site was added by template switching, and unique molecular identifiers were carried by the cDNA. TCRdb re-called the 5' RACE reads through MiXCR, storing one row per CDR3 protein. The sample yields 200,000 to 250,000 distinct CDR3 sequences, around 6.6% seen once. The donor group consisted entirely of healthy Caucasians. The data derive from a study of identical twins. Findings of the study overall: In beta out-of-frame sequences, the excess sharing between twins was weaker.

This sample was also put to use in a study of yellow fever vaccine responses in identical twins.

This clonotype was sampled from a woman between 18 and 30 years old in good health. The source material was memory (CD45RO+) T cells sorted from blood.

Written as DNA, the CDR3 is TGTGCCAGCAACCACTGGGGTAGCGGGGGGCCTTACAATGAGCAGTTCTTC. It translates to CASNHWGSGGPYNEQFF. The chain employs TRBV12-3 or TRBV12-4 and TRBJ2-1; TRBD2 aligns across 10 bases. The CDR3 is made up of 17 amino acids. The V and J ends lost 7 bases and 4 bases, in that order; junction bases with no gene match: 13.